This TCR beta chain was recovered during a study of T cells after yellow fever vaccination (dated by TCRdb to between 2018 and 2020). For the study in its entirety: Libraries from fractions with low cell numbers were prepared with the SMART-Seq v4 Ultra Low Input RNA kit. Bulk TCR alpha and beta repertoires were sequenced longitudinally to track T-cell clones before and after primary and booster YFV17D yellow fever vaccination. The cohort comprised two healthy male donors, one aged 18 to 30 and one aged 30 to 40 years. Blood samples were taken at several timepoints before and after primary and secondary immunization, and bulk PBMC replicates and cell subsets were isolated.

What this sample's treatment or condition label stands for: live attenuated yellow fever vaccine strain. PBMCs were isolated from peripheral blood using a standard Ficoll-Paque protocol. CD4 and CD8 T-cell fractions were isolated with Dynabeads CD4 and CD8 positive selection kits. TriZol was used to extract RNA from bulk PBMCs, CD4 and CD8 fractions, and dextramer-positive and dextramer-negative fractions. The junction carries 18 bases between V and J, which are trimmed by 8 bases and 7 bases respectively. From cysteine to phenylalanine, the CDR3 is 14 amino acids long. Here the CDR3 DNA is all that survives: 42 bases in frame from base 1. The germline V gene encodes CDR1 MNHNS and CDR2 SASEGT. Synthesis of TCR cDNA relied on 5'RACE template switching, a step that introduced a universal primer site along with unique molecular identifiers. cDNA synthesis was primed from both the TCR alpha and TCR beta constant segments. Two PCR steps were used to amplify libraries, with sample barcodes and sequencing adapters being added in the second step. Sequencing of libraries was performed on Illumina HiSeq 2500 (2x100 bp) or NovaSeq (2x150 bp). From the authors' description of their analysis: Reads were demultiplexed and collapsed into UMI consensus sequences with MIGEC, and V(D)J alignment was performed with MiXCR. Clonotypes responding to the vaccine were identified with edgeR on replicate PBMC samples, with the criteria of FDR below 0.01 and a log2 fold change above 5 up to day 15. Each bulk clonotype received a CD4 or CD8 identity based on whether the sequenced CD4 or CD8 repertoire contained that clonotype at higher abundance. TCRdb reprocessing: public reads trimmed at Q25 with fastp, clones called with MiXCR, in-frame beta chains kept. Entries that share a CDR3 protein sequence are merged under the most common genes and DNA. TCRdb's processing, not the authors', yielded these V and J calls. In this sample the table shows roughly 160,000 distinct CDR3 sequences, around 7.3% of which occur a single time. The ten largest clonotypes hold approximately 2.4% of the sample.

What the authors observed across the whole study: A small fraction of clonotypes showed up in both the CD4 and CD8 compartments, probably as a result of convergent recombination. Because the study included only a couple of donors, the extent to which the findings can be generalized is limited. Because abundant contaminating clonotypes from the bulk population could be contained in FACS-sorted repertoires, computational filtering was required. After the booster, most clones that had expanded after primary vaccination were detected again (around 97% of CD4 and 70% to 90% of CD8), suggesting broad maintenance of memory. Compared with the primary T-cell response, the secondary T-cell response was faster but weaker, reaching its peak on day 5 rather than on day 15.

This clonotype was recorded at least ten times. Its antigen is unknown. Base-call qualities are not available, and no considerably larger clone is one nucleotide away. Recombination connected TRBV6-1 to TRBJ2-1; the D call could be TRBD1 or TRBD2, with each sharing 5 bases. The receptor comes from a man younger than 35 who received the YFV17D yellow fever vaccine. The sequencing here drew on CD4+ T cells sorted from PBMCs, taken more than 4 days after the first yellow fever vaccination. The CDR3 reads as follows: CASAGTKTKNEQFF. The nucleotides are TGTGCCAGCGCCGGGACCAAGACAAAGAATGAGCAGTTCTTC.